This TCR beta chain was retrieved from a study of memory CD4+ T cells and cytomegalovirus serostatus. Points from the study as a whole: Suggested: most of the CMV-linked TCR signature lies in CD4+ memory cells.

Single viable CD3+CD4+CD8-CD45RO+ cells were sorted as the memory CD4+ T cells. Positive selection with CD4 microbeads enriched total CD4+ T cells. For this clone: Its target is unknown.

The germline V gene encodes CDR1 SGHVS and CDR2 FQNEAQ. V gave up 5 bases and J gave up 3 bases, with 8 bases separating them. The CDR3 consists of 14 residues. Sequencing used immunoSEQ multiplex PCR; TCRdb keeps in-frame clones, though not all of them. The sample yields some 95,000 clones, 80% seen once. The rearrangement links TRBV7-8 to TRBJ2-6, with D unclear. This TCR was recovered from an adult in good health and CMV-seropositive. The material sequenced was memory CD4+ T cells from blood. CDR3 protein: CASSLGGGANVLTF. The CDR3 nucleotides read TGTGCCAGCAGCCTGGGCGGTGGGGCCAACGTCCTGACTTTC.